The 10 T cell receptor beta chains below all came from one sample that was sequenced in a study of T cell responses to AZD1222 COVID-19 vaccine. Produced via immunoSEQ multiplex PCR; TCRdb's table is partial and in-frame only. The table lists tens of thousands of clones, more than 85% of them singletons, with around 4.5% in the top ten. Sequenced material: peripheral blood, taken 28 days after the second AZD1222 dose. The receptor source for this set is an adult who received the AZD1222 COVID-19 vaccine.

The rearrangement uses TRBV14 and TRBJ2-5, with 13 bases identical to TRBD2. This CDR3 contains 18 residues. Germline values: CDR1 SGHDN, CDR2 FVKESK. After removal of 6 bases from V and 1 base from J, the junction contained 11 bases not matched to a gene. CDR3 region: CASSRTGLAGFPQETQYF. CDR3 in DNA: TGTGCCAGCAGTCGCACGGGACTAGCGGGATTCCCCCAAGAGACCCAGTACTTC.

The chain uses TRBV9 and TRBJ2-1, with a possible D match to TRBD2 (6 bases). Germline CDR1 SGDLS, CDR2 YYNGEE. This CDR3 is 16 amino acids long. Deletions cut 0 bases from V and 3 bases from J, with 13 bases between. CDR3: CASSVVGSGRYNEQFF. CDR3 coding DNA: TGTGCCAGCAGCGTAGTAGGTAGCGGACGCTACAATGAGCAGTTCTTC.

Written as DNA, the CDR3 is TGTGCCAGCTCACCATCGCGCGGATATGGCTACACCTTC. It yields the protein CASSPSRGYGYTF. The V and J genes are TRBV18 and TRBJ1-2; D gene unclear. The ends were cut back, 2 bases at V and 5 bases at J, with 9 bases in the middle. This CDR3 has 13 residues. Germline CDR1 KGHSH, CDR2 LQKENI. The complete variable domain, with remaining parts taken from reference TRBV18 and TRBJ1-2, reads NAGVMQNPRHLVRRRGQEARLRCSPMKGHSHVYWYRQLPEEGLKFMVYLQKENIIDESGMPKERFSAEFPKEGPSILRIQQVVRGDSAAYFCASSPSRGYGYTFGSGTRLTVV.

The chain is built from TRBV5-1 and TRBJ1-2, with 7 bases aligning to TRBD1. CDR1 is SGHRS and CDR2 is YFSETQ in the germline V gene. V lost 3 bases, J lost 7 bases, and 12 bases stayed unmatched. This CDR3 has 15 residues. The CDR3, as DNA: TGCGCCAGCAGCTCCCAGGGGGAGGGGTCTGGTGGCTACACCTTC. This codes for CASSSQGEGSGGYTF.

The chain carries TRBV9 and TRBJ2-7, with D unresolved. Germline lookup yields CDR1 SGDLS and CDR2 YYNGEE. The CDR3 spans 14 residues. Trimming left V 4 bases short and J 0 bases short, with 11 bases between. Here the CDR3 reads CASSTLTYSYEQYF. As DNA, the CDR3 is TGTGCCAGCAGCACCCTGACTTACTCCTACGAGCAGTACTTC.

The chain joins TRBV10-3 to TRBJ2-7, with D uncertain. This CDR3 comprises 18 residues. V shed 3 bases and J shed 1 base, with 22 bases lying between them. In germline, CDR1 is ENHRY, CDR2 SYGVKD. CDR3 residues: CAISEKGWAGTISYEQYF. DNA for the CDR3: TGTGCCATCAGTGAAAAGGGATGGGCAGGAACCATATCCTACGAGCAGTACTTC.

This clone was seen a few times. The chain recombines TRBV19 with TRBJ1-2; 8 bases match TRBD1. Trimming took 4 bases from V and 3 from J; bases not matched to a gene: 10. The CDR3 is 16 amino acids. Germline V gene data show CDR1 as LNHDA and CDR2 as SQIVND (reference sequence). DNA for the CDR3: TGTGCCAGTAGTACGACAGGGGATCATCCTTACTATGGCTACACCTTC. Encoded protein: CASSTTGDHPYYGYTF. Combining the CDR3 with reference TRBV19 and TRBJ1-2 gives the whole variable domain DGGITQSPKYLFRKEGQNVTLSCEQNLNHDAMYWYRQDPGQGLRLIYYSQIVNDFQKGDIAEGYSVSREKKESFPLTVTSAQKNPTAFYLCASSTTGDHPYYGYTFGSGTRLTVV.

The chain has TRBV5-1 and TRBJ2-3, with TRBD2 matching over 13 bases. Germline V lookup: CDR1 SGHRS, CDR2 YFSETQ. This CDR3 has 16 residues. Trimming cost V 3 bases and J 3 bases; bases outside gene matches: 4. The CDR3, as DNA: TGCGCCAGCAGCTGGACTAGCGGGAGTATAACAGATACGCAGTATTTT. It translates to CASSWTSGSITDTQYF.

This clone was seen at least ten times. The J gene is TRBJ1-1, the V gene TRBV6-2 or TRBV6-3; the D is unclear. The germline V and J ends were trimmed by 5 bases and 1 base, with 8 bases remaining between them. The CDR3 loop spans 13 amino acids. Germline values: CDR1 MNHEY, CDR2 SVGEGT. The CDR3 sequence: CASSERENTEAFF. In nucleotides, the CDR3 is TGTGCCAGCAGTGAGAGGGAGAACACTGAAGCTTTCTTT.

V is TRBV11-2 and J is TRBJ2-7; weak D call: TRBD1 (6 bases). V lost 4 bases and J lost 4, with 8 bases in between. The V gene's germline CDR1 is SGHAT and CDR2 FQNNGV. This CDR3 contains 12 residues. CDR3 sequence (DNA): TGTGCCAGCAGCTCTCAGGGGTACGAGCAGTACTTC. Amino acid sequence: CASSSQGYEQYF.